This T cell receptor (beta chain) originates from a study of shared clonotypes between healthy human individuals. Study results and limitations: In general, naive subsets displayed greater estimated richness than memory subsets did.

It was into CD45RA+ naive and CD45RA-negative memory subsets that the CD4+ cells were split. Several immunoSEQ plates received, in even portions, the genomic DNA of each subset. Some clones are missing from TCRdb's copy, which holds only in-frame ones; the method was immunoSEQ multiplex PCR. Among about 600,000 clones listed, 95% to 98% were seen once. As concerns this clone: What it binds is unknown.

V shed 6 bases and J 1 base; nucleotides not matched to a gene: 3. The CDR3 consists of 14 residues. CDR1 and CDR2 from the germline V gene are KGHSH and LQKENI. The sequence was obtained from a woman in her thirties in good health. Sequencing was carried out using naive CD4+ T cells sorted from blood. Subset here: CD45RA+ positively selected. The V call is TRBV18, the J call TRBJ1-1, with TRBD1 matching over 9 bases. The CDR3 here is CASSWTGENTEAFF. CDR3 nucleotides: TGTGCCAGCTCTTGGACAGGGGAGAACACTGAAGCTTTCTTT.